These 6 T cell receptor beta chains were sequenced from one sample in a study of cytomegalovirus exposure and HLA in healthy donors. Repertoires were generated with immunoSEQ multiplex PCR, while TCRdb's copy carries only in-frame clones and drops some. The sample shows approximately 160,000 clones, 91% of them seen only once. Sequenced sample: PBMCs. These receptors all stem from a woman between 18 and 29 years old in good health and CMV-seropositive.

V is TRBV28 and J is TRBJ1-4, with 7 bases aligning to TRBD1. CDR1 MDHEN and CDR2 SYDVKM come from the germline V gene. The CDR3 covers 15 residues. V was pared by 5 bases and J by 0 bases, with 3 bases of the junction left unmatched. The CDR3 here is CASSRTGATNEKLFF. The CDR3 nucleotides read TGTGCCAGCAGTCGAACAGGGGCAACTAATGAAAAACTGTTTTTT.

V is TRBV9 and J is TRBJ2-1, with D tentatively TRBD2 (5 bases). The ends were cut back, 0 bases at V and 3 bases at J, with 7 bases in the middle. Germline V gives CDR1 SGDLS, CDR2 YYNGEE. The CDR3 runs 14 residues. The CDR3 DNA reads TGTGCCAGCAGCGTAGGACTACACTACAATGAGCAGTTCTTC. This codes for CASSVGLHYNEQFF.

The chain joins TRBV5-1 to TRBJ2-7; a possible D gene is TRBD1 (6 bases). The CDR3 contains 14 residues. Germline CDR1 SGHRS, CDR2 YFSETQ. The germline V and J ends were trimmed by 0 bases and 5 bases, with 12 bases remaining between them. The CDR3 DNA reads TGCGCCAGCAGCTTGGGGCAGGGGTACCACGAGCAGTACTTC. Its protein is CASSLGQGYHEQYF.

The chain has TRBV14 and TRBJ2-5; TRBD1 matches 8 bases. The CDR3 extends over 17 amino acids. In germline, CDR1 is SGHDN, CDR2 FVKESK. V lost 1 base, J lost 5 bases, and 12 bases stayed unmatched. The CDR3 here is CASSQAGWTGFGETQYF. The CDR3 bases are TGTGCCAGCAGCCAAGCCGGGTGGACAGGGTTTGGGGAGACCCAGTACTTC.

The rearrangement joins TRBV4-3 to TRBJ2-1, with TRBD2 identical over 12 bases. The V gene's germline CDR1 is LGHNA and CDR2 YSLEER. The CDR3 contains 17 residues. Germline trimming cut 0 bases from V and 8 bases from J; bases unmatched to any gene: 8. CDR3 amino acids: CASSQEVLAGGPYEQFF. The CDR3 bases are TGCGCCAGCAGCCAAGAGGTCCTAGCGGGAGGGCCCTATGAGCAGTTCTTC.

The V gene is TRBV6-1, the J gene TRBJ1-4; the match to TRBD1 covers 9 bases. CDR1 MNHNS and CDR2 SASEGT come from the germline V gene. The CDR3 extends over 17 amino acids. Germline trimming cut 3 bases from V and 0 bases from J; bases unmatched to any gene: 5. CDR3 in DNA: TGTGCCAGCAGTGACCCGAGACAGGGGGCAACTAATGAAAAACTGTTTTTT. This encodes CASSDPRQGATNEKLFF.